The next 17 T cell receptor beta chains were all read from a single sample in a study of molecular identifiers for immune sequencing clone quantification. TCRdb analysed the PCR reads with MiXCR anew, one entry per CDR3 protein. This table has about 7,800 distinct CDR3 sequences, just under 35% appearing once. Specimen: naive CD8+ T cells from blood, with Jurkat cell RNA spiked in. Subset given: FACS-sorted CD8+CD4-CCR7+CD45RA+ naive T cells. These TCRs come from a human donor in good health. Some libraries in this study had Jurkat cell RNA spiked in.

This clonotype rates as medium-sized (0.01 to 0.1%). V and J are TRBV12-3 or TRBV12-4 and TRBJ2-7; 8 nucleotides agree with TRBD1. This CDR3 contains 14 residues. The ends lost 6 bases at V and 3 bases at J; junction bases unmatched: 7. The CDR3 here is CASSPGQVFYEQYF. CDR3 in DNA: TGTGCCAGCAGCCCGGGACAGGTGTTCTACGAGCAGTACTTC.

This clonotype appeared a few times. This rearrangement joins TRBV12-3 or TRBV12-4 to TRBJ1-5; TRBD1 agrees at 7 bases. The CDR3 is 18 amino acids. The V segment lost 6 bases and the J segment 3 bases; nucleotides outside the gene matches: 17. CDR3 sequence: CASSRYPTDREDNQPQHF. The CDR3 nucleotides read TGTGCCAGCAGCCGTTACCCCACCGACAGGGAAGACAATCAGCCCCAGCATTTT.

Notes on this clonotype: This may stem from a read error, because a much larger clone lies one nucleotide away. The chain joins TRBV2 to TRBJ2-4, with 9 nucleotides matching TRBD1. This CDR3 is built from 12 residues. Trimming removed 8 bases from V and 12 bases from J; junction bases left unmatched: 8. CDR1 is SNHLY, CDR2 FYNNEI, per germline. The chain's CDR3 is CASSYTGGGQYF. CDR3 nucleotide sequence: TGTGCCAGCTCTTATACAGGGGGCGGTCAGTACTTC. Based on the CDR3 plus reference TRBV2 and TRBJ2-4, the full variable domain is EPEVTQTPSHQVTQMGQEVILRCVPISNHLYFYWYRQILGQKVEFLVSFYNNEISEKSEIFDDQFSVERPDGSNFTLKIRSTKLEDSAMYFCASSYTGGGQYFGAGTRLSVL.

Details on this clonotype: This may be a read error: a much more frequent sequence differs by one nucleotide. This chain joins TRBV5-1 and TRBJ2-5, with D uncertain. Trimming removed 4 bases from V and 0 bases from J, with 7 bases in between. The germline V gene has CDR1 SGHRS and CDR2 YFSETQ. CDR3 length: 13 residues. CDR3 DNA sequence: TGCGCCAGCAGCATATACGACCAAGAGACCCAGTACTTC. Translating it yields CASSIYDQETQYF.

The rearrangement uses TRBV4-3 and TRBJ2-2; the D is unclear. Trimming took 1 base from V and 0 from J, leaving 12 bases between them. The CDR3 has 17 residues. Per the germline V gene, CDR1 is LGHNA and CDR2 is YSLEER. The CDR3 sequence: CASSQGGSRTNTGELFF. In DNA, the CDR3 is TGCGCCAGCAGCCAAGGTGGGTCCAGGACGAACACCGGGGAGCTGTTTTTT.

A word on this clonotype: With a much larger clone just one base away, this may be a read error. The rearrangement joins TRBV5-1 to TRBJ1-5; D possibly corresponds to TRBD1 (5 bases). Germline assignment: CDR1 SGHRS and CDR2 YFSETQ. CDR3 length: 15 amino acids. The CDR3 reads CASSYLGQGNQSQHF. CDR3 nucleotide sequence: TGCGCCAGCAGCTACCTCGGGCAGGGCAATCAGTCCCAGCATTTT.

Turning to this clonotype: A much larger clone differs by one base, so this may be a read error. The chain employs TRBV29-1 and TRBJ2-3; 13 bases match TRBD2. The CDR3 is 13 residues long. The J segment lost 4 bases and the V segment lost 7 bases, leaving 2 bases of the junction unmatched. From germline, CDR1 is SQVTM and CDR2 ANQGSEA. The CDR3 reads CSGTSGRPDTQYF. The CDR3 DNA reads TGCAGCGGGACTAGCGGGAGACCAGATACGCAGTATTTT.

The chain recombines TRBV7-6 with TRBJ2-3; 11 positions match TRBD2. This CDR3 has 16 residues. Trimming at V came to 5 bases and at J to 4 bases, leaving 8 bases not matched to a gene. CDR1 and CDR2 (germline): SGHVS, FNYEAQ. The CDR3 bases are TGTGCCAGCAGCCTAACAACTAGCGGGAGTCCAGATACGCAGTATTTT. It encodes CASSLTTSGSPDTQYF.

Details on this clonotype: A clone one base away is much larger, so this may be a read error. For the CDR3, the DNA is TGTGCCAGCAGCAACCGACTAGCGGGGCCGGAAGATACGCAGAATTTT. This codes for CASSNRLAGPEDTQNF. The chain employs TRBV7-9 and TRBJ2-3; 11 bases map to TRBD2. The CDR3 runs to 16 residues. Germline loops: CDR1 SEHNR, CDR2 FQNEAQ (reference sequence).

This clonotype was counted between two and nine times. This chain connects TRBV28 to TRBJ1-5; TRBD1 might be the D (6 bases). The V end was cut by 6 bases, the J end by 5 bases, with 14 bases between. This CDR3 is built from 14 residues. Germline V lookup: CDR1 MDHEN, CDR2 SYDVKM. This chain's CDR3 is CASRVGGPDQPQHF. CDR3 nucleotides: TGTGCCAGCAGGGTCGGGGGGCCCGATCAGCCCCAGCATTTT.

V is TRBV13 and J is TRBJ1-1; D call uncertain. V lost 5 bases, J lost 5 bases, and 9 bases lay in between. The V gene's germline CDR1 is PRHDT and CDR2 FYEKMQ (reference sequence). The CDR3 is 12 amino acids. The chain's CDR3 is CASSPGETEAFF. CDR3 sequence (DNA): TGTGCCAGCAGCCCGGGTGAAACTGAAGCTTTCTTT.

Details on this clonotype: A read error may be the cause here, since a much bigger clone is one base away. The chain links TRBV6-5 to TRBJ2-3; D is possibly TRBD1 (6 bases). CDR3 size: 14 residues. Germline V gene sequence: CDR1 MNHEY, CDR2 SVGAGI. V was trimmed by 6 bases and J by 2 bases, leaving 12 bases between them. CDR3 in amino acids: CASSYRQATDTQYF. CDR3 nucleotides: TGTGCCAGCAGCTATCGACAGGCCACAGATACGCAGTATTTT.

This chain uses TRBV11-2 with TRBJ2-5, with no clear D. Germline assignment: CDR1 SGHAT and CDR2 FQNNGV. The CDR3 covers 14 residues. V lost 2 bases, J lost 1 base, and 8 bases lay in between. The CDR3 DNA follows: TGTGCCAGCAGCTTAATTTGCAGCCAAGAGACCCAGTACTTC. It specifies CASSLICSQETQYF.

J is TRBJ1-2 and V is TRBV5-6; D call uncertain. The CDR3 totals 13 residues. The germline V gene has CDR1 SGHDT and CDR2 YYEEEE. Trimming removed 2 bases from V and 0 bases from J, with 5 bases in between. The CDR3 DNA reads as TGTGCCAGCAGCTTTATAACTAACTATGGCTACACCTTC. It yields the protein CASSFITNYGYTF.

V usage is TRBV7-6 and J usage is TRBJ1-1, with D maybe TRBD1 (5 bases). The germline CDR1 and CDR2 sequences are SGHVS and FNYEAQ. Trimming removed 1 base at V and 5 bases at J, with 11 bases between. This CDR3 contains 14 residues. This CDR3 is CASSLGYKGTEAFF. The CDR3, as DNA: TGTGCCAGCAGCTTAGGTTATAAGGGGACTGAAGCTTTCTTT.

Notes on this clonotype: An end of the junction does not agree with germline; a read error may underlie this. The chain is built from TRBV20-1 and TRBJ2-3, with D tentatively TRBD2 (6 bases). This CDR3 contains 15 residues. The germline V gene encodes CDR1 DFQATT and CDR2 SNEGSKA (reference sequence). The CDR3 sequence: CGARDLADPTDTQYF. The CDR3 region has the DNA TGCGGTGCTAGAGATTTAGCGGATCCCACAGATACGCAGTATTTT.

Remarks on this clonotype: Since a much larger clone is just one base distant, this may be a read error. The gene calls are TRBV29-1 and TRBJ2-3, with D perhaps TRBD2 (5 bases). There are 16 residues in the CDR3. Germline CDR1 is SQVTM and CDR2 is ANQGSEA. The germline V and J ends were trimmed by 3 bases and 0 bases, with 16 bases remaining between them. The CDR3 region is CSVEAIEAESTDTQYF. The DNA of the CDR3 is TGCAGCGTTGAGGCCATCGAAGCGGAAAGCACAGATACGCAGTATTTT.